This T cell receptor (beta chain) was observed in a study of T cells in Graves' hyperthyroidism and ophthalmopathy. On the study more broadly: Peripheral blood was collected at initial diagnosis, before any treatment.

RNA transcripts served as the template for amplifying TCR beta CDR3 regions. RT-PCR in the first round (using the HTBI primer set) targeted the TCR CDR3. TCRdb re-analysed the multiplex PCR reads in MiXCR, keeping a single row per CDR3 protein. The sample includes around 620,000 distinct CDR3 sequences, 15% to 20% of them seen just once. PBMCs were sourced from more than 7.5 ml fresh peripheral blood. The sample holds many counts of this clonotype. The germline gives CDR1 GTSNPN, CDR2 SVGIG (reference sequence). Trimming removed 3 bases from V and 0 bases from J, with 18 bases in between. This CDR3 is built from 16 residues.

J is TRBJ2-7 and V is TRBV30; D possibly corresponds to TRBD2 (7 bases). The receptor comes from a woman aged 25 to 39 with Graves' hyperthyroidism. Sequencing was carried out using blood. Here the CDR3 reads CAWRRRGRQSSYEQYF. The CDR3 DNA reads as TGTGCCTGGAGGAGGCGGGGGCGTCAGAGCTCCTACGAGCAGTACTTC.